Given below is one T cell receptor beta chain in context. Its antigen remains unidentified. In the original processing: In papillary thyroid cancer, a distant-metastasis classifier was built using CDR3 differences across clinicopathological groups. TCRdb re-analyzed the PCR reads through MiXCR. The authors' filters were not applied to this entry. The table lists fewer than 25,000 clones, 20% to 25% of them singletons. The source of the sample is a study of metastatic and nonmetastatic thyroid tumors. Among the patients, none had received any treatment before thyroid surgery. V lost 0 bases, J lost 2 bases, and 10 bases lay in between. Germline loops: CDR1 LGHNA, CDR2 YNFKEQ. The CDR3 covers 15 residues. Study conclusions and caveats: Compared with benign nodules, malignant thyroid tumors were reported to have significantly higher TCR beta diversity in both blood and tumor.

Sample: blood. This sequence joins TRBV4-2 and TRBJ1-2; the D gene is possibly TRBD1 (6 bases). The sequence came from a male donor with papillary thyroid cancer or a benign thyroid nodule (not recorded which). Some clones in this sample may be carry-over from other donors' samples. The CDR3 protein is CASSQEHRDNYGYTF. The CDR3 nucleotides read TGTGCCAGCAGCCAAGAGCACAGGGACAACTATGGCTACACCTTC.